What follows are 8 T cell receptor beta chains derived from one specimen sequenced in a study of early T cells in non-severe SARS-CoV-2 infection. TCRdb passed the 5' RACE reads through MiXCR, listing each CDR3 protein once. The table has about 76,000 distinct CDR3 sequences, about 11% seen once. Material for sequencing was whole blood. The receptors originated from an adult who was a healthcare worker with PCR-confirmed SARS-CoV-2 infection or an uninfected control (not recorded which).

The genes are TRBV19 and TRBJ1-2, with D possibly TRBD1 on 5 matching bases. This CDR3 is built from 14 residues. The V and J ends lost 3 bases and 6 bases respectively, with 14 bases between them. Germline assignment: CDR1 LNHDA and CDR2 SQIVND (reference sequence). CDR3 in DNA: TGTGCCAGTAGTATTGGTTTCCAGGGAGATGGCTACACCTTC. It is translated as CASSIGFQGDGYTF.

This clonotype was found a few times. The rearrangement joins TRBV13 to TRBJ2-7; a weak D match, TRBD1 (6 bases). The germline CDR1 and CDR2 sequences are PRHDT and FYEKMQ (reference sequence). The V and J ends lost 5 bases and 3 bases respectively, with 14 bases between them. The CDR3 spans 14 residues. The CDR3 loop is CASSLQGRDYEQYF. CDR3 sequence (DNA): TGTGCCAGCAGCCTGCAGGGGAGAGACTACGAGCAGTACTTC.

V and J are TRBV7-2 and TRBJ1-6, with no clear D. The V gene's germline CDR1 is SGHTA and CDR2 FQGNSA. The CDR3 has 15 amino acids. V was trimmed by 5 bases and J by 1 base, leaving 9 bases between them. This CDR3 reads CASSAAGSYNSPLHF. CDR3 DNA sequence: TGTGCCAGCAGCGCGGCGGGGTCCTATAATTCACCCCTCCACTTT. The variable domain in full, with the rest retrieved from reference TRBV7-2 and TRBJ1-6, is GAGVSQSPSNKVTEKGKDVELRCDPISGHTALYWYRQSLGQGLEFLIYFQGNSAPDKSGLPSDRFSAERTGGSVSTLTIQRTQQEDSAVYLCASSAAGSYNSPLHFGNGTRLTVT.

The rearrangement uses TRBV7-9 and TRBJ1-5, with TRBD1 as a possible D gene (5 bases). Trimming removed 7 bases at V and 3 bases at J, with 7 bases between. The CDR3 has 12 residues. Germline V gene lookup returns CDR1 SEHNR and CDR2 FQNEAQ (reference sequence). The CDR3: CASTQDNQPQHF. In DNA form, the CDR3 reads TGTGCCAGCACACAGGACAATCAGCCCCAGCATTTT. Combining the CDR3 with reference TRBV7-9 and TRBJ1-5 gives the whole variable domain DTGVSQNPRHKITKRGQNVTFRCDPISEHNRLYWYRQTLGQGPEFLTYFQNEAQLEKSRLLSDRFSAERPKGSFSTLEIQRTEQGDSAMYLCASTQDNQPQHFGDGTRLSIL.

This clonotype was observed a handful of times. The rearrangement joins TRBV6-1 to TRBJ1-4, with 7 nucleotides matching TRBD1. Per the germline V gene, CDR1 is MNHNS and CDR2 is SASEGT. The CDR3 extends over 12 amino acids. The J segment lost 13 bases and the V segment lost 3 bases, leaving 5 bases of the junction unmatched. CDR3 amino acids: CASSDRDSRLFF. CDR3 in DNA: TGTGCCAGCAGTGATAGGGACAGCAGACTGTTTTTT.

In this sample, this clonotype turned up a few times. The CDR3 spells CSVEIEYEQYF. In DNA form, the CDR3 reads TGCAGCGTTGAGATTGAATACGAGCAGTACTTC. This chain uses TRBV29-1 with TRBJ2-7; D is unclear. V lost 3 bases to trimming and J lost 4 bases, with 7 bases between them. Germline loops: CDR1 SQVTM, CDR2 ANQGSEA. The CDR3 consists of 11 residues.

This clonotype has ten or more counts. This chain joins TRBV6-1 and TRBJ2-6, with D hard to call. The V gene's germline CDR1 is MNHNS and CDR2 SASEGT. V lost 2 bases, J lost 0 bases, and 11 bases lay in between. The CDR3 spans 17 residues. In DNA, the CDR3 is TGTGCCAGCAGTGAAAGTTATGGGGACTCTGGGGCCAACGTCCTGACTTTC. This encodes CASSESYGDSGANVLTF.

The chain joins TRBV20-1 to TRBJ1-4; no firm D call. The CDR3 covers 12 residues. Germline CDR1 reads DFQATT; CDR2 reads SNEGSKA (reference sequence). The CDR3 spells CGGRAVNEKLFF. The CDR3 DNA reads as TGCGGCGGACGGGCAGTTAATGAAAAACTGTTTTTT.